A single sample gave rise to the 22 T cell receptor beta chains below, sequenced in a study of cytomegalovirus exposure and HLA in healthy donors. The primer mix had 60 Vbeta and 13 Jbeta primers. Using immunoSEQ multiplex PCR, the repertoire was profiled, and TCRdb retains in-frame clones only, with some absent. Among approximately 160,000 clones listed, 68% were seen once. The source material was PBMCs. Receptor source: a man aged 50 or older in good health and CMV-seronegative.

CDR3 in DNA: TGCGCCAGCAGCGGGGGTGGGACAGGATTGTCGACGGGCTACACCTTC. Translated, it gives CASSGGGTGLSTGYTF. The chain combines TRBV5-1 with TRBJ1-2, with 8 bases identical to TRBD1. The CDR3 is made up of 16 amino acids. The V and J ends lost 4 bases and 8 bases, in that order; junction bases with no gene match: 16. From germline, CDR1 is SGHRS and CDR2 YFSETQ.

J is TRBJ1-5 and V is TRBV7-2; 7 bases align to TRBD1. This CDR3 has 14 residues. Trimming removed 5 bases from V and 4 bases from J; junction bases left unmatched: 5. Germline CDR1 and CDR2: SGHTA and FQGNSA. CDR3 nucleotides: TGTGCCAGCAGCCCGACAGGGAGGAATCAGCCCCAGCATTTT. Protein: CASSPTGRNQPQHF. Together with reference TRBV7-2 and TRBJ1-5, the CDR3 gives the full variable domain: GAGVSQSPSNKVTEKGKDVELRCDPISGHTALYWYRQSLGQGLEFLIYFQGNSAPDKSGLPSDRFSAERTGGSVSTLTIQRTQQEDSAVYLCASSPTGRNQPQHFGDGTRLSIL.

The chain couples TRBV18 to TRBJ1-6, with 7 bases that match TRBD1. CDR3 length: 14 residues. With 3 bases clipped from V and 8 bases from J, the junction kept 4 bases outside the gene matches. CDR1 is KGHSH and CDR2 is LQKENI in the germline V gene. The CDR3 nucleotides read TGTGCCAGCTCACCCCGGGACAGCGATTCACCCCTCCACTTT. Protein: CASSPRDSDSPLHF.

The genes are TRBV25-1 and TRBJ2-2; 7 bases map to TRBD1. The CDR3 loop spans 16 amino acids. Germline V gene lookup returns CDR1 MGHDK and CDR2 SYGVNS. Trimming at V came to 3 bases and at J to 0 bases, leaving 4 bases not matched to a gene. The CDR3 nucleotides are TGTGCCAGCAGTGAGATCCAGGGGGCGAACACCGGGGAGCTGTTTTTT. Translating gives CASSEIQGANTGELFF.

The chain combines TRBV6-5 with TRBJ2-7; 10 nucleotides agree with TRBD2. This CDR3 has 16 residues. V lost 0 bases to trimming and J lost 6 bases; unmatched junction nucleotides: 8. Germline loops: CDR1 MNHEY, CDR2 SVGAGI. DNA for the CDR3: TGTGCCAGCAGTTACTCGGTCAGCGGGGGGGGTTGCGAGCAGTACTTC. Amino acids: CASSYSVSGGGCEQYF.

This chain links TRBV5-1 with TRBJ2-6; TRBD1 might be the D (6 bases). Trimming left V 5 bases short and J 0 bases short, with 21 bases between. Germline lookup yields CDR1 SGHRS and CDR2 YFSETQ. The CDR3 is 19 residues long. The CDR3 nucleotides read TGCGCCAGCAGAGGACAGCTCAGTACACGGTTCTCTGGGGCCAACGTCCTGACTTTC. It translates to CASRGQLSTRFSGANVLTF.

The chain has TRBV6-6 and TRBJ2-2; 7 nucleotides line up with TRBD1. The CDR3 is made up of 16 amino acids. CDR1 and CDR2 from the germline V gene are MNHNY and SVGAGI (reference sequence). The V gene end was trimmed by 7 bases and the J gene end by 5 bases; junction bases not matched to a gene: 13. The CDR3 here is CASIDRDPRRTGELFF. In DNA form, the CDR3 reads TGTGCCAGCATCGACAGGGACCCGAGGCGGACCGGGGAGCTGTTTTTT.

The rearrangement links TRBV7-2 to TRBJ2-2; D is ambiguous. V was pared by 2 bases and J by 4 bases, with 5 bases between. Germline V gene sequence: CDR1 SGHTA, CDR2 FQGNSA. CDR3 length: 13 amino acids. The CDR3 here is CASSLSVTGELFF. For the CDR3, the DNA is TGTGCCAGCAGCTTATCGGTCACCGGGGAGCTGTTTTTT.

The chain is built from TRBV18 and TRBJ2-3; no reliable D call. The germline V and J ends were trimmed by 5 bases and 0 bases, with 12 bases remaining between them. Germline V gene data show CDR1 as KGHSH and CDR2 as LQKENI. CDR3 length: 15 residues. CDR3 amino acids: CASSFGAISTDTQYF. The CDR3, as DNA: TGTGCCAGCTCATTTGGTGCGATAAGCACAGATACGCAGTATTTT. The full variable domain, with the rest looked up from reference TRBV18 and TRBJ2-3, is NAGVMQNPRHLVRRRGQEARLRCSPMKGHSHVYWYRQLPEEGLKFMVYLQKENIIDESGMPKERFSAEFPKEGPSILRIQQVVRGDSAAYFCASSFGAISTDTQYFGPGTRLTVL.

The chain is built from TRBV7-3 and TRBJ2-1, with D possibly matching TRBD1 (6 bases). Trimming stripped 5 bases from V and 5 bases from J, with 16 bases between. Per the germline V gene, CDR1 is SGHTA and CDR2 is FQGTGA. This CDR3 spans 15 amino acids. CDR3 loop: CASSPGAQLNNEQFF. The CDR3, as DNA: TGTGCCAGCAGCCCAGGGGCCCAACTCAACAATGAGCAGTTCTTC.

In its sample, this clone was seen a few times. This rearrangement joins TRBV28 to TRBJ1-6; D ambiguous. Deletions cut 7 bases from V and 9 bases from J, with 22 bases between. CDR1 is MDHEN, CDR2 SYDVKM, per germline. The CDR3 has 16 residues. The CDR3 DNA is TGTGCCAGCACCACCTTCTCGGGCATTGGACTTTCACCCCTCCACTTT. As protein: CASTTFSGIGLSPLHF.

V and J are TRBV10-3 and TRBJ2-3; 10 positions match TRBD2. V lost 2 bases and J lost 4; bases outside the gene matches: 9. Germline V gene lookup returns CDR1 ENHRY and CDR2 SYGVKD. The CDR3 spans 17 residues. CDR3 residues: CAISELLSGGAADTQYF. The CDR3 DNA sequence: TGTGCCATCAGTGAGCTTCTGAGCGGGGGGGCGGCAGATACGCAGTATTTT.

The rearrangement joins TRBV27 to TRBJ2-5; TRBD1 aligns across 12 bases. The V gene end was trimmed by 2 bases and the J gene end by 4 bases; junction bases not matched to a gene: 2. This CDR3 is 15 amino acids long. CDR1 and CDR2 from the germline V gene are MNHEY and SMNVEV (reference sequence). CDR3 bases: TGTGCCAGCAGTTTAGGGACAGGGGGCGTAGAGACCCAGTACTTC. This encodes CASSLGTGGVETQYF.

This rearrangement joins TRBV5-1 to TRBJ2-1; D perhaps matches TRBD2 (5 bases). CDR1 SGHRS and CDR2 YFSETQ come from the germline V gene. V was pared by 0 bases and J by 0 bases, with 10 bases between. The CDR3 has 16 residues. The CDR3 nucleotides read TGCGCCAGCAGCTTGGCCGGGGAAGGCTCCTACAATGAGCAGTTCTTC. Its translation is CASSLAGEGSYNEQFF.

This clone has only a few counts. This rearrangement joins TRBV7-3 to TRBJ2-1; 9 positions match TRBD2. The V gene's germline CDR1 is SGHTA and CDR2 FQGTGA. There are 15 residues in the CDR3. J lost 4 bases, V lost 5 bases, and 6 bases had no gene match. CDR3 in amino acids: CASSEEGLAYNEQFF. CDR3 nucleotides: TGTGCCAGCAGCGAGGAGGGACTAGCTTACAATGAGCAGTTCTTC.

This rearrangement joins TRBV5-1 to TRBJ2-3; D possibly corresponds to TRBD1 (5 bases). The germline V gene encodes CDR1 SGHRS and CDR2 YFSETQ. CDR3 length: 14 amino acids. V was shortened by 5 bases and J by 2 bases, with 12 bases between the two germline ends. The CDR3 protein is CASSYNRFTDTQYF. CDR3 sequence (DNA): TGCGCCAGCAGTTACAACAGGTTCACAGATACGCAGTATTTT.

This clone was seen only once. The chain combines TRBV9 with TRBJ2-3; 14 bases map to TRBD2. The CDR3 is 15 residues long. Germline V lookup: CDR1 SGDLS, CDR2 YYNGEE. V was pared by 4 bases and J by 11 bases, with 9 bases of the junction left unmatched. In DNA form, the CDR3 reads TGTGCCAGCAGCCCACGACTAGCGGGGGGGCTTAAGCAGTATTTT. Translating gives CASSPRLAGGLKQYF.

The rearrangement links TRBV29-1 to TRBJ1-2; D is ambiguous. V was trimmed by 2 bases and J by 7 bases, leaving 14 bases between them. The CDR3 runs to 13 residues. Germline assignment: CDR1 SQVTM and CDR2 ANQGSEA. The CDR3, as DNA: TGCAGCGTTGAAAGAGGGCCGGTAGGTGGCTACACCTTC. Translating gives CSVERGPVGGYTF.

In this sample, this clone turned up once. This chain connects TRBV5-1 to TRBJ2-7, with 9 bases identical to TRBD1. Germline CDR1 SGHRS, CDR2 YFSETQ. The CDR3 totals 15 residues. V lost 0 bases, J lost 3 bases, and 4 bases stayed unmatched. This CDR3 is CASSLGGQGLYEQYF. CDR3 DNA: TGCGCCAGCAGCTTGGGCGGACAGGGGCTCTACGAGCAGTACTTC.

This chain's CDR3 is CASSPQTGWVIETQYF. CDR3 DNA: TGCGCCAGCAGCCCACAAACAGGGTGGGTTATAGAGACCCAGTACTTC. The chain couples TRBV5-1 to TRBJ2-5; D possibly corresponds to TRBD1 (6 bases). Deletions cut 4 bases from V and 4 bases from J, with 20 bases between. This CDR3 has 16 residues. In germline, CDR1 is SGHRS, CDR2 YFSETQ.

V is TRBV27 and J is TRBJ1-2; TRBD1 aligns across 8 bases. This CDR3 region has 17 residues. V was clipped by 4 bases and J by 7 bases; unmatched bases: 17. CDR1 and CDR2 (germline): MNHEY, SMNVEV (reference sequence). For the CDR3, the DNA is TGTGCCAGCAGTTATTCTTTGGACAGGGCCAAGTCCGGTGGCTACACCTTC. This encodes CASSYSLDRAKSGGYTF.

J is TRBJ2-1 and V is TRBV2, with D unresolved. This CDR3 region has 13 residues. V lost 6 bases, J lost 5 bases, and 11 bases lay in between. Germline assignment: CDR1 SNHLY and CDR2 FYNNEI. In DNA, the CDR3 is TGTGCCAGCAGGGGCTTAGTCCACAATGAGCAGTTCTTC. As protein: CASRGLVHNEQFF.